This T cell receptor (beta chain) was found in a study of blood T cells in healthy people across ages. With a J-beta primer mix and a sample-barcoded 5' primer, a second PCR ran 7 to 11 cycles. Every cDNA was tagged by a template-switch adaptor with 12 random nucleotides. TCRdb reprocessed the 5' RACE reads with MiXCR, giving one entry per CDR3 protein. In the table there are roughly 860,000 distinct CDR3 sequences, around 62% of which are singletons. General observations from the study: Higher naive T cell percentage went strongly together with higher TCR beta diversity.

The V gene's germline CDR1 is MDHEN and CDR2 SYDVKM. The CDR3 is made up of 15 amino acids. Trimming stripped 6 bases from V and 2 bases from J, with 16 bases between. This clonotype was seen a few times. What it recognizes is unknown. This clonotype was sampled from a young man in good health. Sequencing was carried out using blood. This chain links TRBV28 with TRBJ2-5; the D gene is possibly TRBD2 (6 bases). The CDR3 DNA is TGTGCCAGCAGCCCCGGACGGGGGTTACAAGAGACCCAGTACTTC. Its translation is CASSPGRGLQETQYF.